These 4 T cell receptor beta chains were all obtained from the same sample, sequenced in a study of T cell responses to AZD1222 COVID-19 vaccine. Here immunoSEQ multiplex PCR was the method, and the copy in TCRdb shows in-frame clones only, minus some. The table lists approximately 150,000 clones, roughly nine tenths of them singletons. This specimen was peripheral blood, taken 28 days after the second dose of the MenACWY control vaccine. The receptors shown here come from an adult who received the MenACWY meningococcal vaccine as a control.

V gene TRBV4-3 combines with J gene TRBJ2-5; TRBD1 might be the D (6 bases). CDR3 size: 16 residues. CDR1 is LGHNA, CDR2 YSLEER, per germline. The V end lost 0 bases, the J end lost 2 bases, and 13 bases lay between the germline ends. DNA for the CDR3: TGCGCCAGCAGCCAAGATGGTCGGACAGAGCAAGAGACCCAGTACTTC. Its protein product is CASSQDGRTEQETQYF.

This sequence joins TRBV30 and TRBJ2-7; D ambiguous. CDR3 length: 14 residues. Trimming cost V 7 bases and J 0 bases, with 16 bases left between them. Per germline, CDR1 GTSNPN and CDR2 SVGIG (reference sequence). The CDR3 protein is CASTNSALSYEQYF. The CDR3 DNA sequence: TGTGCCTCAACCAACAGCGCCCTCTCCTACGAGCAGTACTTC.

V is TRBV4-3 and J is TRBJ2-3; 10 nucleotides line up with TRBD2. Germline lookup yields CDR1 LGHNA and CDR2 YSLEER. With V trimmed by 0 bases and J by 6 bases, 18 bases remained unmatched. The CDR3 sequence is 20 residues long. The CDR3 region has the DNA TGCGCCAGCAGCCAAGATCGGGCTAGCGGGAGCCGGATCCGGTCGGATACGCAGTATTTT. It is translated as CASSQDRASGSRIRSDTQYF.

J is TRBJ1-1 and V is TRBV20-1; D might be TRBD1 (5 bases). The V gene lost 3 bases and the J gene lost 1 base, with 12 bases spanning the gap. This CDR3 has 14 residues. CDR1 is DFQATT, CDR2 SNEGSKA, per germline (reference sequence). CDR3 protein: CSASLQGGNTEAFF. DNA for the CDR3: TGCAGTGCTAGTCTTCAGGGAGGGAACACTGAAGCTTTCTTT.